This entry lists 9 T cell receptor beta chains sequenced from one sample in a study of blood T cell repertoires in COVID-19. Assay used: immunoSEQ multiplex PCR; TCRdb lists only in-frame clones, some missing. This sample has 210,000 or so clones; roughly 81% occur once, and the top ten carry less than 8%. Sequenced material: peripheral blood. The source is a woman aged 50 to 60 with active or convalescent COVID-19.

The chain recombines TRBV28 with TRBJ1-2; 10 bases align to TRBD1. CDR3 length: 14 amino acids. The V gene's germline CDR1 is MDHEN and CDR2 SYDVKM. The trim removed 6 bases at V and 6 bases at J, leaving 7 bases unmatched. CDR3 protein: CASSPIGTGDGYTF. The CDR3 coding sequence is TGTGCCAGCAGCCCAATAGGGACAGGGGATGGCTACACCTTC.

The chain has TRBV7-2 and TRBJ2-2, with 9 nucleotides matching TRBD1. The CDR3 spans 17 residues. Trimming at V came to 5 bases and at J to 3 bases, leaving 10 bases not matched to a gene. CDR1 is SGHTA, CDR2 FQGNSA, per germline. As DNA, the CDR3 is TGTGCCAGCAGCCGTACAGGGGGCGCAAAGGACACCGGGGAGCTGTTTTTT. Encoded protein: CASSRTGGAKDTGELFF.

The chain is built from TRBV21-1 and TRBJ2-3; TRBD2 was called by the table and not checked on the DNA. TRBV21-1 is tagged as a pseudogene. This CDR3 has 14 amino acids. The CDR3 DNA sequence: TGTGCCAGCACCCTAGCGGGGGTGACAGATACGCAGTATTTT. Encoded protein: CASTLAGVTDTQYF.

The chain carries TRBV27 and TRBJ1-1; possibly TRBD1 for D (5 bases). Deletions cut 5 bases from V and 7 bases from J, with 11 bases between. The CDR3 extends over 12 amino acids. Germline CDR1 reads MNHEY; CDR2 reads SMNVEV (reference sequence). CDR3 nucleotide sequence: TGTGCCAGCAGTGGACACGAACATGAAGCTTTCTTT. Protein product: CASSGHEHEAFF.

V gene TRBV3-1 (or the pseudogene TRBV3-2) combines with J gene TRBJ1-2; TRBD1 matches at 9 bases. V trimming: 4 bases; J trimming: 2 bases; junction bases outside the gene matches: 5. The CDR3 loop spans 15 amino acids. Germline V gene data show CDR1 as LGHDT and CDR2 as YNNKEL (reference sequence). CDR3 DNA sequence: TGTGCCAGCAGCCCCCTAGGACAGGGGAACTATGGCTACACCTTC. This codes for CASSPLGQGNYGYTF.

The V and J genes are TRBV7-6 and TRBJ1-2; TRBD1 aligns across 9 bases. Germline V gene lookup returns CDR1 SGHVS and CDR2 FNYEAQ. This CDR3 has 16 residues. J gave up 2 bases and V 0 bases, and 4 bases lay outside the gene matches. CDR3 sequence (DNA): TGTGCCAGCAGCTTAGCTCCCGGGACAGGGAACTATGGCTACACCTTC. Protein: CASSLAPGTGNYGYTF.

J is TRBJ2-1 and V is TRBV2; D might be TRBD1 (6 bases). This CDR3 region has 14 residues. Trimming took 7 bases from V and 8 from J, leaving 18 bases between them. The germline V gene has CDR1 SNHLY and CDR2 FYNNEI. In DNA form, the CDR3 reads TGTGCCAGCACCTCGGACGCTAAGGGGGATGAGCAGTTCTTC. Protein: CASTSDAKGDEQFF.

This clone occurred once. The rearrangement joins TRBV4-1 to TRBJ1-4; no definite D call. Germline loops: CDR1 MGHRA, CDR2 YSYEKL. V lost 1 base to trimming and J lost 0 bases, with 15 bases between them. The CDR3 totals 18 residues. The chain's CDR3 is CASSQVAGRSSTNEKLFF. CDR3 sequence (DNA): TGCGCCAGCAGCCAAGTTGCGGGCAGGTCATCAACTAATGAAAAACTGTTTTTT.

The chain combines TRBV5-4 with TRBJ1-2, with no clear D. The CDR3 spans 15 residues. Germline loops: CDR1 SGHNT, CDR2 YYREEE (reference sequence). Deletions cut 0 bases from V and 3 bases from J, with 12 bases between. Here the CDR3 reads CASSLDQRADYGYTF. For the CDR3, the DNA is TGTGCCAGCAGCTTGGATCAGCGGGCTGACTATGGCTACACCTTC. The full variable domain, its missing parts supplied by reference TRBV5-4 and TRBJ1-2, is ETGVTQSPTHLIKTRGQQVTLRCSSQSGHNTVSWYQQALGQGPQFIFQYYREEENGRGNFPPRFSGLQFPNYSSELNVNALELDDSALYLCASSLDQRADYGYTFGSGTRLTVV.